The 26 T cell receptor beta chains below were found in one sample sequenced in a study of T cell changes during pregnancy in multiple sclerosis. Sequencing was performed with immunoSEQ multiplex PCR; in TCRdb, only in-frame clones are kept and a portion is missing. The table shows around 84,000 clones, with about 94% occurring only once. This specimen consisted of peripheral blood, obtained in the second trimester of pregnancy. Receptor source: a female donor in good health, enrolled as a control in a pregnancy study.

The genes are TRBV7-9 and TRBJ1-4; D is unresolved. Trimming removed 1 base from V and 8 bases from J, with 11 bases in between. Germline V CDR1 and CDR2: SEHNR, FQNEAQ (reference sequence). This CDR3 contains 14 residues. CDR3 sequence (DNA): TGTGCCAGCAGCTTAGGGCACAGCTCCGAAAAACTGTTTTTT. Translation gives CASSLGHSSEKLFF. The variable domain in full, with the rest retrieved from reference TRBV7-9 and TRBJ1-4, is DTGVSQNPRHKITKRGQNVTFRCDPISEHNRLYWYRQTLGQGPEFLTYFQNEAQLEKSRLLSDRFSAERPKGSFSTLEIQRTEQGDSAMYLCASSLGHSSEKLFFGSGTQLSVL.

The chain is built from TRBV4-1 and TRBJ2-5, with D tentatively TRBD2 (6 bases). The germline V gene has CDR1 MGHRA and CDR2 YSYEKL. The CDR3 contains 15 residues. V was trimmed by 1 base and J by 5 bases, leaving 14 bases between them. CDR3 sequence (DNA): TGCGCCAGCAGCCAAGTGGCTAGCGTCAAGGAGACCCAGTACTTC. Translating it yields CASSQVASVKETQYF.

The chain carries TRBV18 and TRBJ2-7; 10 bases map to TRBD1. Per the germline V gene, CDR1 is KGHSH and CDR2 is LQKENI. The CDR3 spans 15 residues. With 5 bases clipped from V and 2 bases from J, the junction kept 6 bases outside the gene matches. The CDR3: CASSGTGAHPYEQYF. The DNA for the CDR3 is TGTGCCAGCTCAGGGACAGGGGCGCACCCCTACGAGCAGTACTTC.

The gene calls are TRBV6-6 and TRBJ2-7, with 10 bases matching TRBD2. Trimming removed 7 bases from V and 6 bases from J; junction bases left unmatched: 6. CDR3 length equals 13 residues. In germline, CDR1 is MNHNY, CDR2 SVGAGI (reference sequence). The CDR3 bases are TGTGCCAGCACTAAGCGGGAGGGTTTCGAGCAGTACTTC. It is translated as CASTKREGFEQYF.

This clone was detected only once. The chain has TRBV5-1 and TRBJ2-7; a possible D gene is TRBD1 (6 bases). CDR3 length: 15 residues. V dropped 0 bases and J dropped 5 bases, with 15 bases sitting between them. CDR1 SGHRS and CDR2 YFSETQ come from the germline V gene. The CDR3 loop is CASSLELVGAHEQYF. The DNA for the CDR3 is TGCGCCAGCAGCTTGGAGCTGGTGGGGGCCCACGAGCAGTACTTC.

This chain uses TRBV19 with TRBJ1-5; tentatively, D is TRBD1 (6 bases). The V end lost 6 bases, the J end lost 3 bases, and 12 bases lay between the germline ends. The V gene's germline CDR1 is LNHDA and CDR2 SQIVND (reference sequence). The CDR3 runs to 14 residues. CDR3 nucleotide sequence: TGTGCCAGTAGGACAGGACCACTCAATCAGCCCCAGCATTTT. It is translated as CASRTGPLNQPQHF.

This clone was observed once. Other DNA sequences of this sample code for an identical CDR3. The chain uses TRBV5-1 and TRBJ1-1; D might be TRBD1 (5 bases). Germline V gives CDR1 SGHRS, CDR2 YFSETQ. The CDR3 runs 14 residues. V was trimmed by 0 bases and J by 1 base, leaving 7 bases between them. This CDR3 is CASSLDRPNTEAFF. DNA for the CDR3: TGCGCCAGCAGCTTGGACAGGCCGAACACTGAAGCTTTCTTT.

CDR3 sequence (DNA): TGCAGCTTACCGGGACAGGGGGCCCCGAGCTCCTACAATGAGCAGTTCTTC. This translates into CSLPGQGAPSSYNEQFF. V gene TRBV29-1 combines with J gene TRBJ2-1; 12 bases match TRBD1. V lost 8 bases, J lost 0 bases, and 11 bases stayed unmatched. The germline CDR1 and CDR2 sequences are SQVTM and ANQGSEA. CDR3 size: 17 residues.

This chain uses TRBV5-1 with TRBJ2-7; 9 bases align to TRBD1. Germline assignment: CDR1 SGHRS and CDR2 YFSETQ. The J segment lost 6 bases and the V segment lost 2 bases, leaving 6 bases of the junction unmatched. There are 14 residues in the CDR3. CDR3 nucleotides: TGCGCCAGCAGCTTACTGACAGGGGGGCGCGAGCAGTACTTC. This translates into CASSLLTGGREQYF.

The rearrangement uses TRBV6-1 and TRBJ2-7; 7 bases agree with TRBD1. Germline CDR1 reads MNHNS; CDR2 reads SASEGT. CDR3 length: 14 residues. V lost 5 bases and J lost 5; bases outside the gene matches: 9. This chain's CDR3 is CASSYSTGLDEQYF. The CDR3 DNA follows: TGTGCCAGCAGTTATTCGACAGGGCTGGACGAGCAGTACTTC.

CDR3 protein: CASSAESGGTGELFF. In DNA form, the CDR3 reads TGTGCCAGCAGTGCGGAGTCAGGGGGCACCGGGGAGCTGTTTTTT. The gene calls are TRBV6-4 and TRBJ2-2; 7 bases agree with TRBD1. This CDR3 has 15 residues. The ends lost 4 bases at V and 4 bases at J; junction bases unmatched: 6. Germline V CDR1 and CDR2: MRHNA, SNTAGT.

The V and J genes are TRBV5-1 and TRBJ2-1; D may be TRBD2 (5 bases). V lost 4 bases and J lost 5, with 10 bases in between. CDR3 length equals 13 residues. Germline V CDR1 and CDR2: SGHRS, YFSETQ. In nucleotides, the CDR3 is TGCGCCAGCAGCCTCTGGACTGACAATGAGCAGTTCTTC. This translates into CASSLWTDNEQFF.

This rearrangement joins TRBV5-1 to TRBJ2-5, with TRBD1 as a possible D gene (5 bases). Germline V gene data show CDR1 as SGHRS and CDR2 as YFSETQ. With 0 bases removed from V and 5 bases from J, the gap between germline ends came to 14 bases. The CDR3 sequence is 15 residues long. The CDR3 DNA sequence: TGCGCCAGCAGCTTGGATTCCAGGGTCGGGGAGACCCAGTACTTC. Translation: CASSLDSRVGETQYF.

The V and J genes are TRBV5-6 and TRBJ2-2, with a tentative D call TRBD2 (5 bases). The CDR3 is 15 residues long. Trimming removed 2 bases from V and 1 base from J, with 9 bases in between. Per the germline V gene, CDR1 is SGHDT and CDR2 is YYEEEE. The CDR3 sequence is CASSFGGRNTGELFF. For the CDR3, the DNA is TGTGCCAGCAGCTTTGGCGGGCGGAACACCGGGGAGCTGTTTTTT.

This CDR3 reads CASSSGGWDTEAFF. CDR3 bases: TGTGCCAGCAGCTCAGGGGGGTGGGACACTGAAGCTTTCTTT. The rearrangement links TRBV5-6 to TRBJ1-1; 7 bases match TRBD1. J was trimmed by 3 bases and V by 3 bases; bases with no gene match: 5. The CDR3 spans 14 residues. Germline CDR1 and CDR2: SGHDT and YYEEEE.

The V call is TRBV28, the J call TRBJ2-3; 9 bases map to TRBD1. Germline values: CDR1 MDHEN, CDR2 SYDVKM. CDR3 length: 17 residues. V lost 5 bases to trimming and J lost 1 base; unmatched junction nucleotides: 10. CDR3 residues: CASSITGGRGRTDTQYF. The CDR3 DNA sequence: TGTGCCAGCAGTATCACAGGGGGCCGTGGTCGCACAGATACGCAGTATTTT.

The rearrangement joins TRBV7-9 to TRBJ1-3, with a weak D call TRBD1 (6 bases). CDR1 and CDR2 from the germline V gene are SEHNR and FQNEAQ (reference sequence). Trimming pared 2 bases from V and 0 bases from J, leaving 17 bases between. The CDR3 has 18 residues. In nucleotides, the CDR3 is TGTGCCAGCAGCTTAAGGAATTCCCAGGGGCTCTCTGGAAACACCATATATTTT. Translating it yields CASSLRNSQGLSGNTIYF.

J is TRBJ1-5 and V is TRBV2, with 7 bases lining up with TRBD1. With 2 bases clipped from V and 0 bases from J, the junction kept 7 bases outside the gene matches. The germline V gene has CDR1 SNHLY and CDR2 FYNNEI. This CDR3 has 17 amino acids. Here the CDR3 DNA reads TGTGCCAGCAGTGAATCGGGGACAGTATATAGCAATCAGCCCCAGCATTTT. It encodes CASSESGTVYSNQPQHF.

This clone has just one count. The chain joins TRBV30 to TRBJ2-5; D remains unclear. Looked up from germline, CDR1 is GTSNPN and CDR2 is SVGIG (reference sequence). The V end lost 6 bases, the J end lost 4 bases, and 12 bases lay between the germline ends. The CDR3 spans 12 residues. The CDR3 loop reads CACPMSGETQYF. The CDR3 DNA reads TGTGCCTGCCCTATGTCTGGAGAGACCCAGTACTTC.

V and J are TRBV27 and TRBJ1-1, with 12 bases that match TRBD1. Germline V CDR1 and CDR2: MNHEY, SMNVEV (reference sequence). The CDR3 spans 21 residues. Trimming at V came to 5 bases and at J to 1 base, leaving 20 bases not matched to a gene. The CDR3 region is CASSRLPGQGARYMANTEAFF. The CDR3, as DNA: TGTGCCAGCAGTCGGCTTCCGGGACAGGGGGCTCGGTACATGGCGAACACTGAAGCTTTCTTT.

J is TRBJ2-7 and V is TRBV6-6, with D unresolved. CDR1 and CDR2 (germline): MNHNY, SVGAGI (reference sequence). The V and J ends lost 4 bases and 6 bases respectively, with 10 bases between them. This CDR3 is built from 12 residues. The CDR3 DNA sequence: TGTGCCAGCAGTTTGACTCCGCGCGAGCAGTACTTC. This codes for CASSLTPREQYF.

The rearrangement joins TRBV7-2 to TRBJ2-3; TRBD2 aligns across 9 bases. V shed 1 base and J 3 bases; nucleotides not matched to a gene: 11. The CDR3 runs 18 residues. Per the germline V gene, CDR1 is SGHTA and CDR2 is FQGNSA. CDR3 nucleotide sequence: TGTGCCAGCAGCTTAGAAGGGGCTAGCGGGATGATGACAGATACGCAGTATTTT. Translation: CASSLEGASGMMTDTQYF.

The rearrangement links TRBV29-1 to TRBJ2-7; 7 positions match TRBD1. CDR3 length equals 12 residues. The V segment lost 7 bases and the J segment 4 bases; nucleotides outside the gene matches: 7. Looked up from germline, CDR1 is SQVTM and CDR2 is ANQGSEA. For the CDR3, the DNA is TGCAGCGCCGGACAGGAAGGGTACGAGCAGTACTTC. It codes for CSAGQEGYEQYF.

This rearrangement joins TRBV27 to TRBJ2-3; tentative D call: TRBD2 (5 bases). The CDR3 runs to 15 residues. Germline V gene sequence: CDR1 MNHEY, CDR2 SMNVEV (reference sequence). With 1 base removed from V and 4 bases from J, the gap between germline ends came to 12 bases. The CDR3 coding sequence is TGTGCCAGCAGTTTATTCGGGATGACGGCAGATACGCAGTATTTT. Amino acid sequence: CASSLFGMTADTQYF.

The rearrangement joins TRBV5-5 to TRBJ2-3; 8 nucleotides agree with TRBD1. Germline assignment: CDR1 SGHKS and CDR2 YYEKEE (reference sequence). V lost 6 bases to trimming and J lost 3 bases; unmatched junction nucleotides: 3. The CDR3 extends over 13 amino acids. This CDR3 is CASNRQGTDTQYF. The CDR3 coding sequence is TGTGCCAGCAACCGACAGGGGACAGATACGCAGTATTTT.

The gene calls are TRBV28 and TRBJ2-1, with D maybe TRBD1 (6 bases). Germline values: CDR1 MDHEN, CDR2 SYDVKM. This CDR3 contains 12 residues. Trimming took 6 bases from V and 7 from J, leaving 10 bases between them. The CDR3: CASSRDINEQFF. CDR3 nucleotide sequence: TGTGCCAGCAGCCGGGACATAAATGAGCAGTTCTTC.